These T cell receptor beta chains were read from a single sample in a study of blood T cell repertoires in COVID-19. Here immunoSEQ multiplex PCR was the method, and the copy in TCRdb shows in-frame clones only, minus some. The sample carries about 230,000 clones, under 90% recorded once. The sequenced sample consisted of peripheral blood. All receptors derive from a man aged 45-65 years with COVID-19, enrolled during active disease. Each CDR3 is given with its conserved first and last residue.

>TRBV11-2|TRBJ2-5
CASSLGSATGVETQYF
>TRBV18|TRBJ2-2
CASSTGLAGGTGELFF
>TRBV7-9|TRBJ2-2
CASSLGLAGVSGELFF
>TRBV2|TRBJ2-4
CASNPGLADYYKNIQYF
>TRBV28|TRBJ1-5
CASSSGSMGPQHF
>TRBV6-5|TRBJ1-6
CASSYLASSYNSPLHF
>TRBV21-1|TRBJ2-1
CASSKGGSSGRRECNNEQFF
>TRBV29-1|TRBJ2-1
CSASGGRLYNEQFF
>TRBV6-5|TRBJ1-6
CASSTGQHRALHF
>TRBV13|TRBJ2-2
CASSYSWTGTNTGELFF
>TRBV21-1|TRBJ2-5
CASRRAGPKETQYF
>TRBV24-1|TRBJ1-5
CATSDSSRGSQPQHF
>TRBV15|TRBJ2-5
CATSRPGTGETQYF
>TRBV6-2/TRBV6-3|TRBJ2-7
CASSYGGALPYEQYF
>TRBV12-5|TRBJ2-1
CASGLARGLADGNEQFF
>TRBV18|TRBJ1-3
CASSPTGESGNTIYF
>TRBV27|TRBJ1-2
CASSPPGQLNYGYTF
>TRBV7-8|TRBJ1-2
CASSLSSTGTGSYGYTF
>TRBV25-1|TRBJ2-5
CASSPAGGQQETQYF